The TCR beta chain under discussion was sequenced for a study of Ad26.COV2.S vaccination and SARS-CoV-2 variants. Clones were sequenced by immunoSEQ multiplex PCR, and TCRdb holds only the in-frame ones, with some missing. The sample holds 180,000 or so clones, roughly 89% seen once. The study's findings and limits: Spike-specific TCR breadth in vaccine recipients exceeded that seen in placebo recipients. TCR breadth and depth analyses may have underestimated total T cell responses. Substantial post-vaccination breadth of spike-specific CD8+ and CD4+ T cell responses was reported. Comparable non-spike TCR breadth was observed in vaccine and placebo recipients.

Between the trimmed V and J ends, which lost 11 bases and 7 bases, there was a span of 24 bases. CDR1 MNHEY and CDR2 SVGAGI come from the germline V gene. The CDR3 extends over 15 amino acids. The count of this clone is one. What it binds is not known. V and J are TRBV6-5 and TRBJ1-3; possible D gene TRBD1, 5 bases. This clonotype originated in a human donor who had recovered from COVID-19. The sample here was peripheral blood, taken after recovery from COVID-19. This CDR3 is CASLIRWGRGNTIYF. The CDR3 coding sequence is TGTGCCTCCTTGATACGGTGGGGACGCGGGAACACCATATATTTT.